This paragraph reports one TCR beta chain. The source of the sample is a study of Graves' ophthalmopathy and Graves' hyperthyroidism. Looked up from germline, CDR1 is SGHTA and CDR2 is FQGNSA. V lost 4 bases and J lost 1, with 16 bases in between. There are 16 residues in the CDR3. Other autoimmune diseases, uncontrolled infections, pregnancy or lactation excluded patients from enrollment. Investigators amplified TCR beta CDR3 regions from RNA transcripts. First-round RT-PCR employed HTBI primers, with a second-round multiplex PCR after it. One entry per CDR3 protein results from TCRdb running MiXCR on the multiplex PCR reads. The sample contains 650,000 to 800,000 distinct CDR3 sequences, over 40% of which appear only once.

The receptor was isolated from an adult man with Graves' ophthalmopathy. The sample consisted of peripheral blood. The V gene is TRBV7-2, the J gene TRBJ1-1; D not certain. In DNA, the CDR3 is TGTGCCAGCAGCTCCCCCACCGGTACAAGGAACACTGAAGCTTTCTTT. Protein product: CASSSPTGTRNTEAFF.